The present entry profiles one T cell receptor beta chain with its context. What it recognizes is unknown. This sample was included in a study of cytomegalovirus exposure and HLA in healthy donors. Study-level points and caveats: Indistinguishable V segments, including TRBV6-2 and TRBV6-3, were excluded. The authors later found TCR association rates varying by HLA locus, with DRB1 most and HLA-C fewest.

Researchers ran the PCR with 60 Vbeta and 13 Jbeta primers. Profiling relied on immunoSEQ multiplex PCR, and the TCRdb table lists in-frame clones only, not all of them. The sample table includes over 200,000 clones. V gave up 4 bases and J gave up 3 bases; unmatched junction bases: 3. This CDR3 is built from 14 residues. The germline V gene has CDR1 WSHSY and CDR2 SAAADI. Input material: PBMCs. The receptor was isolated from a woman aged 25 to 39 in good health and CMV-seropositive. This chain uses TRBV10-2 with TRBJ1-5; 7 nucleotides line up with TRBD1. CDR3 protein: CASSGQGANQPQHF. CDR3 coding DNA: TGCGCCAGCAGTGGACAGGGAGCCAATCAGCCCCAGCATTTT.